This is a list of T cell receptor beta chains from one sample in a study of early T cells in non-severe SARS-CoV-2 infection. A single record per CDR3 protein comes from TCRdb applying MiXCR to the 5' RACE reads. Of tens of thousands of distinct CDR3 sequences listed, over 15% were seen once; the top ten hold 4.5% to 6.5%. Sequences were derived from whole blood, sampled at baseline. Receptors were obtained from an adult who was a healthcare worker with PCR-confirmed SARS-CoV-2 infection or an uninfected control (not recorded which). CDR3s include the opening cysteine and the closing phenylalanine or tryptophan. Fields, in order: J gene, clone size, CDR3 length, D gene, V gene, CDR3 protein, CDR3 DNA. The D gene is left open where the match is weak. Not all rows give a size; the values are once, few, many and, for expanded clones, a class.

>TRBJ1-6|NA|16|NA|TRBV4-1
CASSQDAGGRGSPLHF
TGCGCCAGCAGCCAAGATGCGGGAGGACGGGGTTCACCCCTCCACTTT
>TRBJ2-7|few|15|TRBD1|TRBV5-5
CASSKGQGRTYEQYF
TGTGCCAGCAGCAAGGGACAGGGGAGAACCTACGAGCAGTACTTC
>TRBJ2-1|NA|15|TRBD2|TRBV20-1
CSARGLLAGDNEQFF
TGCAGTGCTAGAGGTCTACTAGCGGGAGACAATGAGCAGTTCTTC
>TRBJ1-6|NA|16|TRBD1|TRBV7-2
CASSLSSTGGISPLHF
TGTGCCAGCAGCTTATCAAGCACAGGGGGCATTTCACCCCTCCACTTT
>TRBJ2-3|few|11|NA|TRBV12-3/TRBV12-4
CASSPRATQYF
TGTGCCAGCAGTCCCAGGGCTACGCAGTATTTT
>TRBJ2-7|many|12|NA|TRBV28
CASSRGAGEQYF
TGTGCCAGCAGCCGGGGAGCGGGCGAGCAGTACTTC
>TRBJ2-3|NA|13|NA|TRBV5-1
CASNGGLTDTQYF
TGCGCCAGCAATGGCGGGCTGACAGATACGCAGTATTTT
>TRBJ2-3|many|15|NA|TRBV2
CASSDVAGWSDTQYF
TGTGCCAGCAGTGATGTGGCAGGGTGGTCAGATACGCAGTATTTT
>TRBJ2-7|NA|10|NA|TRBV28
CRGTSHEQYF
TGCCGGGGAACAAGCCACGAGCAGTACTTC
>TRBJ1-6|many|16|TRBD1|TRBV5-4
CASSRDSPLLSSPLHF
TGTGCCAGCAGCCGGGACAGCCCACTCTTGAGTTCACCCCTCCACTTT
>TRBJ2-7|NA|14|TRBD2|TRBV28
CASGRPGTTSEQYF
TGTGCCAGCGGGAGGCCCGGGACTACGTCCGAGCAGTACTTC
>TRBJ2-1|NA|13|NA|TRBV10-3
CAISVDKHNEQFF
TGTGCCATCAGTGTGGACAAGCACAATGAGCAGTTCTTC
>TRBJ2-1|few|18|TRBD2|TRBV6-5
CASSYSIGTSGRRNEQFF
TGTGCCAGCAGTTACTCGATAGGAACTAGCGGGAGGCGCAATGAGCAGTTCTTC
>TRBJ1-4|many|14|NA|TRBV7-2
CASSLLGTNEKLFF
TGTGCCAGCAGCTTACTAGGGACTAATGAAAAACTGTTTTTT
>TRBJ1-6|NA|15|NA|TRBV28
CASSLLGVRLSPLHF
TGTGCCAGCAGTTTATTGGGAGTTCGGTTGTCACCCCTCCACTTT
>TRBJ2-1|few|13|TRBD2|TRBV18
CASSSSGPNEQFF
TGTGCCAGCTCATCTAGCGGCCCCAATGAGCAGTTCTTC
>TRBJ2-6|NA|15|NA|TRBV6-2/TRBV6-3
CASSLDSSGANVLTF
TGTGCCAGCAGCCTCGACAGCTCTGGGGCCAACGTCCTGACTTTC
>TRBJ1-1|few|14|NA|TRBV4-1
CASSQEFRDTEAFF
TGCGCCAGCAGCCAAGAGTTCAGAGACACTGAAGCTTTCTTT
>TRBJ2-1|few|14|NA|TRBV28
CASSGTPKESEQFF
TGTGCCAGCAGTGGGACGCCCAAGGAGAGTGAGCAGTTCTTC
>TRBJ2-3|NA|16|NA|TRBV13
CASSPTKGGITDTQYF
TGTGCCAGCAGCCCGACGAAGGGCGGGATCACAGATACGCAGTATTTT
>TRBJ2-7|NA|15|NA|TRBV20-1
CSAPPKTGINYEQYF
TGCAGTGCTCCACCAAAGACAGGAATTAACTACGAGCAGTACTTC
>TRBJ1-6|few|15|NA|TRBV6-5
CASRTSTLINSPLHF
TGTGCCAGCAGAACCAGTACGCTGATCAATTCACCCCTCCACTTT
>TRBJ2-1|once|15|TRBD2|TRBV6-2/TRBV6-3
CASSLRTSGSSEQFF
TGTGCCAGCAGCCTCCGGACTAGCGGGAGCAGTGAGCAGTTCTTC
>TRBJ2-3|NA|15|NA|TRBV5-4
CASSLDPEGSDTQYF
TGTGCCAGCAGCTTGGACCCAGAAGGATCAGATACGCAGTATTTT
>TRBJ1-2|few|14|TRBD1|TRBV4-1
CASSRGQGNSGYTF
TGCGCCAGCAGCCGAGGACAGGGGAATTCTGGCTACACCTTC
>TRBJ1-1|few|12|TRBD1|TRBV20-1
CSADRGDTEAFF
TGCAGTGCTGACAGGGGCGACACTGAAGCTTTCTTT
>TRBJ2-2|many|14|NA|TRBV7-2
CASSLVGVPGELFF
TGTGCCAGCAGCTTAGTCGGGGTACCCGGGGAGCTGTTTTTT
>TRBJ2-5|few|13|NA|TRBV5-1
CASSLEMGETQYF
TGCGCCAGCAGCTTGGAGATGGGAGAGACCCAGTACTTC
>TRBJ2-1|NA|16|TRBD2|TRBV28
CASSSLERERDNEQFF
TGTGCCAGCAGTTCACTTGAGCGGGAGCGGGACAATGAGCAGTTCTTC
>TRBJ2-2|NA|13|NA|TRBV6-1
CASSGGDTGELFF
TGTGCCAGCAGTGGAGGGGATACCGGGGAGCTGTTTTTT
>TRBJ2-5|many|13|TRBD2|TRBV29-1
CSVWTSGKETQYF
TGCAGCGTCTGGACTAGCGGGAAAGAGACCCAGTACTTC
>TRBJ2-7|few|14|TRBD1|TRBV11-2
CASSSGTATYEQYF
TGTGCCAGCAGCTCCGGGACAGCGACCTACGAGCAGTACTTC
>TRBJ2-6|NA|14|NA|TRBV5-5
CASAVGPGANVLTF
TGTGCCAGCGCAGTGGGGCCAGGGGCCAACGTCCTGACTTTC
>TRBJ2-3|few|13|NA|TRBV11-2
CASAVTNSDTQYF
TGTGCCAGCGCAGTCACAAATTCAGATACGCAGTATTTT
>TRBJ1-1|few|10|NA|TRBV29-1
CSVLNTEAFF
TGCAGCGTCCTAAACACTGAAGCTTTCTTT
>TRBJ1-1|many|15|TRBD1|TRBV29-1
CSANGQGVATTEAFF
TGCAGCGCTAACGGACAGGGGGTAGCCACCACTGAAGCTTTCTTT
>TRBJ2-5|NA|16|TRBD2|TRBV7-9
CASSPYPTSGKETQYF
TGTGCCAGCAGCCCGTATCCGACTAGCGGGAAAGAGACCCAGTACTTC
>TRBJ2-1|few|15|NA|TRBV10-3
CAISERELAVNEQFF
TGTGCCATCAGTGAGCGCGAATTAGCGGTTAATGAGCAGTTCTTC
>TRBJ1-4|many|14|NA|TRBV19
CASSILGINEKLFF
TGTGCCAGTAGTATATTGGGGATCAATGAAAAACTGTTTTTT
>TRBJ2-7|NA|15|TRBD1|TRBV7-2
CASSATGGISYEQYF
TGTGCCAGCAGCGCCACAGGGGGCATCTCCTACGAGCAGTACTTC
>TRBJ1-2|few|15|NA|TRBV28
CASSLGTVLLYGYTF
TGTGCCAGCAGTTTAGGGACGGTCCTACTCTATGGCTACACCTTC
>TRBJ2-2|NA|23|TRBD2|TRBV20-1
CSARIGYRDYRGRAEMNTGELFF
TGCAGTGCTAGGATAGGGTATCGCGACTATCGCGGGAGGGCCGAAATGAACACCGGGGAGCTGTTTTTT
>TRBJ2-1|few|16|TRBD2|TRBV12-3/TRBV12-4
CASTERGLAGVNEQFF
TGTGCCAGCACCGAACGGGGACTAGCGGGAGTCAATGAGCAGTTCTTC
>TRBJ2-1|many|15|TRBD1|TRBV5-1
CASSLRQGSYNEQFF
TGCGCCAGCAGCTTGCGACAGGGTTCCTACAATGAGCAGTTCTTC
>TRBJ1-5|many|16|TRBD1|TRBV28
CASSPVGQGVDQPQHF
TGTGCCAGCAGTCCAGTTGGACAGGGTGTAGATCAGCCCCAGCATTTT
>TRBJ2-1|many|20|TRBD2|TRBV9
CASSGRGTSGASWENNEQFF
TGTGCCAGCAGCGGAAGGGGGACTAGCGGGGCCTCGTGGGAGAACAATGAGCAGTTCTTC
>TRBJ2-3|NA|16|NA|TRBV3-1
CASSQAGDTYTDTQYF
TGTGCCAGCAGCCAAGCCGGGGACACCTACACAGATACGCAGTATTTT
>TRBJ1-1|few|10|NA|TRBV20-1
CGGRNTEAFF
TGCGGTGGACGTAACACTGAAGCTTTCTTT
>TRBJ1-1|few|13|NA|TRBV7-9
CASSYDSNTEAFF
TGTGCCAGCAGCTATGACAGTAACACTGAAGCTTTCTTT